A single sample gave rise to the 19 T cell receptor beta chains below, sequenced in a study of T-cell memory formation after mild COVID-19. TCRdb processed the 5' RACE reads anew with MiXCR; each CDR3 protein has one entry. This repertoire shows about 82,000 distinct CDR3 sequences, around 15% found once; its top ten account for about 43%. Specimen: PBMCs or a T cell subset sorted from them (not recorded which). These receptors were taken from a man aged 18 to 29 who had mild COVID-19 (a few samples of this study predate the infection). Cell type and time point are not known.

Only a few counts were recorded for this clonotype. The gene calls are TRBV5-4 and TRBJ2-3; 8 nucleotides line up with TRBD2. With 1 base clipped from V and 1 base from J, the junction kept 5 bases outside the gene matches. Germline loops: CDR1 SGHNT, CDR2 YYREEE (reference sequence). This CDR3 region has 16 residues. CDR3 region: CASSLRGGFGTDTQYF. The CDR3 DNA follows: TGTGCCAGCAGCTTGCGGGGGGGTTTTGGCACAGATACGCAGTATTTT.

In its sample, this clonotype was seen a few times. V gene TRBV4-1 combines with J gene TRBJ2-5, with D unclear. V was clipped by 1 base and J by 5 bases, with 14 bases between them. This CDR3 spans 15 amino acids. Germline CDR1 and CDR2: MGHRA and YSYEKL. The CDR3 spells CASSQGLIRWETQYF. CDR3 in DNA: TGCGCCAGCAGCCAAGGTCTGATCCGGTGGGAGACCCAGTACTTC.

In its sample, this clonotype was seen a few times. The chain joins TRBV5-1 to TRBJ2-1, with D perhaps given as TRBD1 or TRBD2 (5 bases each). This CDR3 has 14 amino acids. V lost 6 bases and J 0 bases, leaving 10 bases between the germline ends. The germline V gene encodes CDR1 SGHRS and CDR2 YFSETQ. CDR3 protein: CASTSGRSYNEQFF. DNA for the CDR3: TGCGCCAGCACTTCGGGACGCTCCTACAATGAGCAGTTCTTC.

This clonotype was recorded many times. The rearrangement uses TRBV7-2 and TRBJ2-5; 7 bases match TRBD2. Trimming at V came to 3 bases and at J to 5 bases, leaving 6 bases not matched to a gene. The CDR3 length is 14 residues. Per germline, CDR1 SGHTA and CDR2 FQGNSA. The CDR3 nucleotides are TGTGCCAGCAGCTTTTCTAGGGGAGGGGAGACCCAGTACTTC. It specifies CASSFSRGGETQYF.

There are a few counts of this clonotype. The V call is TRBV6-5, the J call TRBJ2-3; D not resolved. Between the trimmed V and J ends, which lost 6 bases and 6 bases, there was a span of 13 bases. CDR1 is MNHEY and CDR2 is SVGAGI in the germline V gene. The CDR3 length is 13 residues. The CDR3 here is CASSTGPRDTQYF. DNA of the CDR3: TGTGCCAGCAGCACCGGCCCCCGGGATACGCAGTATTTT.

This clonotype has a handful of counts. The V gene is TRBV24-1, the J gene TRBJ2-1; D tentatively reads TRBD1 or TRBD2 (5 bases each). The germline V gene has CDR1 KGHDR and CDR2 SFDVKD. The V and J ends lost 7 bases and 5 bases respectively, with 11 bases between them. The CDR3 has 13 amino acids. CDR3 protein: CATSRDQNNEQFF. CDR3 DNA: TGTGCCACCAGCCGGGACCAAAACAATGAGCAGTTCTTC.

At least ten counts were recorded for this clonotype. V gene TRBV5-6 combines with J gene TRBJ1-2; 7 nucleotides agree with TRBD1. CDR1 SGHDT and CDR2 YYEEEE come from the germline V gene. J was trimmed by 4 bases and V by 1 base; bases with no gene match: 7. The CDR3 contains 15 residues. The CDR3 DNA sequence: TGTGCCAGCAGCTTGCCGGGACAGTTAACCTATGGCTACACCTTC. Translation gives CASSLPGQLTYGYTF. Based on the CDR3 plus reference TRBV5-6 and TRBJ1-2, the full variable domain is DAGVTQSPTHLIKTRGQQVTLRCSPKSGHDTVSWYQQALGQGPQFIFQYYEEEERQRGNFPDRFSGHQFPNYSSELNVNALLLGDSALYLCASSLPGQLTYGYTFGSGTRLTVV.

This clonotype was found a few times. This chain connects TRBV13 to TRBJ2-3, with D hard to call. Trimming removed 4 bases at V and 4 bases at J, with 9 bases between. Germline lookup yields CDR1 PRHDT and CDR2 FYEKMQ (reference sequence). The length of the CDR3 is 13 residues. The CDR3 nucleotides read TGTGCCAGCAGCTCCCCGCTGGCAGATACGCAGTATTTT. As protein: CASSSPLADTQYF.

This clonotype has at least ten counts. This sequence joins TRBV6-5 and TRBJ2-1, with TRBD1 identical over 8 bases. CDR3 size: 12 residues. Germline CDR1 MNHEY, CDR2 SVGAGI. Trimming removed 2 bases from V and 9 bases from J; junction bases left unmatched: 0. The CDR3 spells CASSYQGAEQFF. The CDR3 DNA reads TGTGCCAGCAGTTACCAGGGGGCTGAGCAGTTCTTC.

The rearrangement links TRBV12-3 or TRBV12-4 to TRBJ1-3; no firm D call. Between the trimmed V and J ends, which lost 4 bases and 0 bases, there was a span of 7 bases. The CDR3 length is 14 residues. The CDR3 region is CASSSPLSGNTIYF. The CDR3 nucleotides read TGTGCCAGCAGTTCCCCGCTCTCTGGAAACACCATATATTTT.

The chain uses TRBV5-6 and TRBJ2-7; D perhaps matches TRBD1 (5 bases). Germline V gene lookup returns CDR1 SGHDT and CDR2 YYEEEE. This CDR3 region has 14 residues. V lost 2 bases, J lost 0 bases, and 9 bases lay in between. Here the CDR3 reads CASSFAGNSYEQYF. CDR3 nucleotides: TGTGCCAGCAGCTTTGCAGGGAACTCCTACGAGCAGTACTTC.

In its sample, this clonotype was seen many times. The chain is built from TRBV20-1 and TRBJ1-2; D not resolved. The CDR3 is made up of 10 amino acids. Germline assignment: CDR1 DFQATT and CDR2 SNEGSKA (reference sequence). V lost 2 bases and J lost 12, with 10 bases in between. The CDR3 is CSARPEADTF. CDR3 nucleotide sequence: TGCAGTGCTAGACCCGAAGCAGACACCTTC.

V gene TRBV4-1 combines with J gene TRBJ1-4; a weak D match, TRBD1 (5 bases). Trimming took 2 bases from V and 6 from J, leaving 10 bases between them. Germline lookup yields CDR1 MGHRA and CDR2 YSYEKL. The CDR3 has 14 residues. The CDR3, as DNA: TGCGCCAGCAGCCAATTGGGGGGTGATGAAAAACTGTTTTTT. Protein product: CASSQLGGDEKLFF.

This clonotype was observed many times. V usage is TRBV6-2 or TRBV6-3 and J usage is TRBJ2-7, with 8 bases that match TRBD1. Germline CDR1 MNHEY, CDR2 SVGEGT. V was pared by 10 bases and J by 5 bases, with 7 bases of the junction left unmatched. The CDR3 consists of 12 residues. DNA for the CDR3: TGTGCCACCAGGGCGACAGGGGACGAGCAGTACGTC. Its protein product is CATRATGDEQYV.

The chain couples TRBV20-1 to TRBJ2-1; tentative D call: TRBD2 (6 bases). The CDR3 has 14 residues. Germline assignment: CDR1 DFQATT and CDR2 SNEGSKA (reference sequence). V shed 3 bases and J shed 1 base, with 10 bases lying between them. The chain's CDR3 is CSASSAGSYNEQFF. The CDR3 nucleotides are TGCAGTGCTAGTTCTGCGGGGTCCTACAATGAGCAGTTCTTC.

CDR3 in amino acids: CASSLDQGHEQYF. Here the CDR3 DNA reads TGTGCCAGCAGTTTGGATCAGGGCCACGAGCAGTACTTC. The chain has TRBV6-6 and TRBJ2-7; possibly TRBD1 for D (5 bases). Trimming shortened V by 4 bases and J by 5 bases, and 12 bases separated the two germline ends. CDR3 length equals 13 residues. The germline V gene has CDR1 MNHNY and CDR2 SVGAGI (reference sequence).

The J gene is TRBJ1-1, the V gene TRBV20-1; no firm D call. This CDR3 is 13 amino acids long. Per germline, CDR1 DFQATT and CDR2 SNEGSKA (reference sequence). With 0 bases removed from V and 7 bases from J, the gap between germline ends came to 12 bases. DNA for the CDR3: TGCAGTGCTAGAGATAATTCAGGACGTGAAGCTTTCTTT. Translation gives CSARDNSGREAFF.

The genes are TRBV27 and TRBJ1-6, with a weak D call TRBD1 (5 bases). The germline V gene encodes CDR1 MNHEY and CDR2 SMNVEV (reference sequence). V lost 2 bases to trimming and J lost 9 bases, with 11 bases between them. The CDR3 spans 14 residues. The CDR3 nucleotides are TGTGCCAGCAGTTTAGGGGGAGTTTTTTCACCCCTCCACTTT. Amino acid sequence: CASSLGGVFSPLHF.

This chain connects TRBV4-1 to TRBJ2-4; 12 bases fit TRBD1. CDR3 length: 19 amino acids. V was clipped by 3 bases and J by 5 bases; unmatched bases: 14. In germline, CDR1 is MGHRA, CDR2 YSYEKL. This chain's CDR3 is CASSHGTGGGPRAQNIQYF. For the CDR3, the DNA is TGCGCCAGCAGCCACGGGACAGGGGGCGGTCCTCGTGCCCAAAACATTCAGTACTTC.